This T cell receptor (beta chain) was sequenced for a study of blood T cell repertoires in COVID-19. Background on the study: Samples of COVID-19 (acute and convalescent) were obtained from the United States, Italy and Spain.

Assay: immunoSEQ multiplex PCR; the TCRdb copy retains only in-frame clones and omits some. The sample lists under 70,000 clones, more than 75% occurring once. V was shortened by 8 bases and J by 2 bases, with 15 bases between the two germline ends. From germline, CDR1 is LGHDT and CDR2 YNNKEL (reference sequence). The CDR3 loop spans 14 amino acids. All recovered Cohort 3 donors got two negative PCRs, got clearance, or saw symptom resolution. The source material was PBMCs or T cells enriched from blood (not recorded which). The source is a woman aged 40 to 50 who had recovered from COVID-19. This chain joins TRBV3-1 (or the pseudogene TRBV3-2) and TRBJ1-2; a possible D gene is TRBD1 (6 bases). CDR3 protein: CASVPGGGNYGYTF. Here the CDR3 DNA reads TGTGCCAGCGTACCGGGGGGGGGCAACTATGGCTACACCTTC.